These 26 T cell receptor beta chains were sequenced from one sample in a study of blood T cell repertoires in COVID-19. Repertoires were generated with immunoSEQ multiplex PCR, while TCRdb's copy carries only in-frame clones and drops some. The table shows roughly 93,000 clones, with over 70% occurring only once. Sequenced input: peripheral blood. The receptors originated from a human donor in a cohort sampled during active COVID-19.

The chain joins TRBV7-8 to TRBJ1-3, with a tentative D call TRBD1 (6 bases). This CDR3 is 16 amino acids long. V dropped 5 bases and J dropped 1 base, with 15 bases sitting between them. From germline, CDR1 is SGHVS and CDR2 FQNEAQ. CDR3 in amino acids: CASSLTGGQSGNTIYF. The CDR3 region has the DNA TGTGCCAGCAGCCTCACCGGGGGGCAGTCTGGAAACACCATATATTTT. Drawing the rest from reference TRBV7-8 and TRBJ1-3, the complete variable domain is GAGVSQSPRYKVAKRGQDVALRCDPISGHVSLFWYQQALGQGPEFLTYFQNEAQLDKSGLPSDRFFAERPEGSVSTLKIQRTQQEDSAVYLCASSLTGGQSGNTIYFGEGSWLTVV.

V and J are TRBV2 and TRBJ2-7; D unclear. V shed 4 bases and J shed 3 bases, with 7 bases lying between them. The CDR3 loop spans 12 amino acids. In germline, CDR1 is SNHLY, CDR2 FYNNEI. In DNA form, the CDR3 reads TGTGCCAGCAGTGTCCCGTACTACGAGCAGTACTTC. It codes for CASSVPYYEQYF.

This clone has only a few counts. The chain links TRBV7-8 to TRBJ2-1; 7 nucleotides align to TRBD2. In germline, CDR1 is SGHVS, CDR2 FQNEAQ. The CDR3 runs 15 residues. Trimming removed 1 base from V and 6 bases from J; junction bases left unmatched: 6. CDR3 sequence reads: CASSLGELAFNEQFF. CDR3 bases: TGTGCCAGCAGCTTAGGGGAACTAGCGTTCAATGAGCAGTTCTTC.

This sequence joins TRBV18 and TRBJ2-3, with TRBD2 identical over 10 bases. Germline CDR1 reads KGHSH; CDR2 reads LQKENI. J was trimmed by 2 bases and V by 9 bases; bases with no gene match: 5. CDR3 length: 14 amino acids. The CDR3 loop is CASPGLADTDTQYF. CDR3 in DNA: TGTGCCAGTCCCGGACTAGCGGACACAGATACGCAGTATTTT.

The chain combines TRBV28 with TRBJ1-2; 10 positions match TRBD1. The length of the CDR3 is 15 residues. The germline V gene encodes CDR1 MDHEN and CDR2 SYDVKM. V lost 3 bases to trimming and J lost 1 base; unmatched junction nucleotides: 2. CDR3 residues: CASSLTGGYNYGYTF. The CDR3 nucleotides are TGTGCCAGCAGTTTGACAGGGGGCTATAACTATGGCTACACCTTC.

This clone was counted once. This chain uses TRBV5-5 with TRBJ1-5; 7 nucleotides line up with TRBD1. This CDR3 spans 12 amino acids. Trimming at V came to 4 bases and at J to 11 bases, leaving 6 bases not matched to a gene. Germline V gives CDR1 SGHKS, CDR2 YYEKEE (reference sequence). The chain's CDR3 is CASSPDTGAQHF. The CDR3 bases are TGTGCCAGCAGCCCGGACACAGGGGCCCAGCATTTT.

This rearrangement joins TRBV23-1 to TRBJ2-1; TRBD1 matches 7 bases. TRBV23-1 counts as an open reading frame of uncertain function. Losses at the gene ends were 2 bases for V and 7 bases for J; bases not matched to a gene: 17. The CDR3 has 18 amino acids. The CDR3 spells CASSQDVNRGQATNEQFF. In nucleotides, the CDR3 is TGCGCCAGCAGTCAAGACGTCAATAGAGGACAGGCTACGAATGAGCAGTTCTTC.

The chain combines TRBV24-1 with TRBJ2-1; TRBD2 is a possible D gene (5 bases). The length of the CDR3 is 16 residues. V shed 4 bases and J shed 8 bases, with 20 bases lying between them. The V gene's germline CDR1 is KGHDR and CDR2 SFDVKD. The CDR3 DNA follows: TGTGCCACCAGTGACTACCGGGCCGGGAAAACCGATGAGCAGTTCTTC. It codes for CATSDYRAGKTDEQFF.

This rearrangement joins TRBV20-1 to TRBJ2-1; D might be TRBD2 (5 bases). CDR1 DFQATT and CDR2 SNEGSKA come from the germline V gene (reference sequence). Trimming pared 6 bases from V and 3 bases from J, leaving 9 bases between. The CDR3 totals 12 residues. The CDR3 loop is CSASRGYNEQFF. DNA for the CDR3: TGCAGTGCAAGTCGGGGCTACAATGAGCAGTTCTTC.

This clone was seen only a few times. The V call is TRBV5-1, the J call TRBJ1-2, with D unresolved. Between the trimmed V and J ends, which lost 4 bases and 2 bases, there was a span of 12 bases. Germline CDR1 SGHRS, CDR2 YFSETQ. The CDR3 consists of 14 residues. CDR3 sequence reads: CASSRDPKNYGYTF. The CDR3 nucleotides read TGCGCCAGCAGCCGGGATCCCAAGAACTATGGCTACACCTTC.

The chain joins TRBV11-2 to TRBJ2-5; 7 bases line up with TRBD1. Germline-derived CDR1 and CDR2 are SGHAT and FQNNGV. V trimming: 4 bases; J trimming: 2 bases; junction bases outside the gene matches: 10. This CDR3 has 16 amino acids. CDR3 region: CASSSLQGPVQETQYF. The CDR3 coding sequence is TGTGCCAGCAGCTCCTTACAGGGGCCGGTTCAAGAGACCCAGTACTTC.

The V call is TRBV2, the J call TRBJ2-1, with a tentative D call TRBD2 (5 bases). CDR1 is SNHLY, CDR2 FYNNEI, per germline. The ends were cut back, 4 bases at V and 10 bases at J, with 8 bases in the middle. The CDR3 extends over 11 amino acids. The CDR3 nucleotides read TGTGCCAGCAGTGCCCCGGGAGAGCAGTTCTTC. This codes for CASSAPGEQFF.

The rearrangement joins TRBV7-9 to TRBJ1-6, with unresolved D. This CDR3 region has 14 residues. In germline, CDR1 is SEHNR, CDR2 FQNEAQ (reference sequence). With 1 base removed from V and 9 bases from J, the gap between germline ends came to 10 bases. The chain's CDR3 is CASSLEVRSSPLHF. The CDR3 DNA reads TGTGCCAGCAGCTTAGAAGTCAGAAGTTCACCCCTCCACTTT. The full variable domain, in which reference TRBV7-9 and TRBJ1-6 provide the parts outside the CDR3, is DTGVSQNPRHKITKRGQNVTFRCDPISEHNRLYWYRQTLGQGPEFLTYFQNEAQLEKSRLLSDRFSAERPKGSFSTLEIQRTEQGDSAMYLCASSLEVRSSPLHFGNGTRLTVT.

V gene TRBV30 combines with J gene TRBJ2-2; D call uncertain. CDR1 and CDR2 from the germline V gene are GTSNPN and SVGIG (reference sequence). The CDR3 totals 12 residues. The V gene lost 4 bases and the J gene lost 8 bases, with 11 bases spanning the gap. CDR3 nucleotides: TGTGCCTGGACTAGAATCAAGGGGGAGCTGTTTTTT. It is translated as CAWTRIKGELFF.

The chain combines TRBV9 with TRBJ2-5; a possible D gene is TRBD1 (6 bases). CDR1 is SGDLS and CDR2 is YYNGEE in the germline V gene. The CDR3 sequence is 15 residues long. Trimming left V 3 bases short and J 3 bases short, with 15 bases between. CDR3 residues: CASSATPYREETQYF. The CDR3 DNA sequence: TGTGCCAGCAGCGCTACGCCCTACAGGGAAGAGACCCAGTACTTC.

The chain combines TRBV18 with TRBJ2-1, with a possible D match to TRBD2 (5 bases). The CDR3 length is 14 residues. Trimming cost V 6 bases and J 0 bases, with 9 bases left between them. CDR1 and CDR2 from the germline V gene are KGHSH and LQKENI. CDR3 DNA: TGTGCCAGCTCCCTCGGAGGCTCCTACAATGAGCAGTTCTTC. It codes for CASSLGGSYNEQFF.

Written as DNA, the CDR3 is TGCGCCAGCAGCCCGGGACTAGTGGGGTCGCTCAATGAGCAGTTCTTC. Translated, it gives CASSPGLVGSLNEQFF. V gene TRBV5-1 combines with J gene TRBJ2-1; 8 bases match TRBD2. The CDR3 totals 16 residues. V was clipped by 4 bases and J by 6 bases; unmatched bases: 12. Germline CDR1 is SGHRS and CDR2 is YFSETQ.

The V and J genes are TRBV9 and TRBJ2-5, with TRBD2 as a possible D gene (7 bases). The CDR3 covers 16 residues. The germline CDR1 and CDR2 sequences are SGDLS and YYNGEE. Trimming removed 0 bases from V and 5 bases from J, with 17 bases in between. The CDR3 loop is CASSVGGGSPLETQYF. CDR3 bases: TGTGCCAGCAGCGTAGGGGGGGGCAGCCCGTTGGAGACCCAGTACTTC.

The chain employs TRBV19 and TRBJ2-1, with 9 bases aligning to TRBD2. In germline, CDR1 is LNHDA, CDR2 SQIVND (reference sequence). Unmatched junction bases numbered 7, after V lost 4 bases and J lost 0 bases. CDR3 length: 17 residues. The CDR3 sequence: CASSTIFSGGSYNEQFF. In DNA, the CDR3 is TGTGCCAGTAGTACCATATTTAGCGGGGGCTCCTACAATGAGCAGTTCTTC. Full variable domain (remainder filled in from reference TRBV19 and TRBJ2-1): DGGITQSPKYLFRKEGQNVTLSCEQNLNHDAMYWYRQDPGQGLRLIYYSQIVNDFQKGDIAEGYSVSREKKESFPLTVTSAQKNPTAFYLCASSTIFSGGSYNEQFFGPGTRLTVL.

The J gene is TRBJ2-7, the V gene TRBV10-3; 9 nucleotides align to TRBD1. The junction had 12 bases not matched to a gene; V was cut back by 4 bases and J by 5 bases. The CDR3 sequence is 16 residues long. CDR1 ENHRY and CDR2 SYGVKD come from the germline V gene. Here the CDR3 DNA reads TGTGCCATCAGTGCCGCCCCGGACAGGGGATTGGACGAGCAGTACTTC. Translating gives CAISAAPDRGLDEQYF.

The chain employs TRBV7-9 and TRBJ2-3; a possible D gene is TRBD1 (6 bases). The ends were cut back, 6 bases at V and 2 bases at J, with 18 bases in the middle. This CDR3 has 16 amino acids. Germline CDR1 reads SEHNR; CDR2 reads FQNEAQ (reference sequence). Here the CDR3 DNA reads TGTGCCAGCAGTTGGGGACATTACACCCTCACAGATACGCAGTATTTT. Protein product: CASSWGHYTLTDTQYF. The whole variable domain, filled in from reference TRBV7-9 and TRBJ2-3, reads DTGVSQNPRHKITKRGQNVTFRCDPISEHNRLYWYRQTLGQGPEFLTYFQNEAQLEKSRLLSDRFSAERPKGSFSTLEIQRTEQGDSAMYLCASSWGHYTLTDTQYFGPGTRLTVL.

The chain is built from TRBV27 and TRBJ1-6; D not resolved. In germline, CDR1 is MNHEY, CDR2 SMNVEV (reference sequence). Trimming took 4 bases from V and 14 from J, leaving 21 bases between them. The CDR3 extends over 15 amino acids. The chain's CDR3 is CASSSSDPTFGALHF. As DNA, the CDR3 is TGTGCCAGCAGTTCCTCGGACCCTACCTTCGGGGCCCTCCACTTT.

The V gene is TRBV7-8, the J gene TRBJ2-2, with a possible D match to TRBD2 (5 bases). This CDR3 has 18 residues. The V and J ends lost 5 bases and 0 bases respectively, with 19 bases between them. CDR1 SGHVS and CDR2 FQNEAQ come from the germline V gene. CDR3 residues: CASSPRDPGVANTGELFF. DNA for the CDR3: TGTGCCAGCAGCCCGAGAGACCCCGGGGTCGCGAACACCGGGGAGCTGTTTTTT.

The count of this clone is one. The chain is built from TRBV3-1 (or the pseudogene TRBV3-2) and TRBJ2-7; the match to TRBD2 covers 11 bases. The V segment lost 1 base and the J segment 6 bases; nucleotides outside the gene matches: 8. The CDR3 covers 16 residues. Per the germline V gene, CDR1 is LGHDT and CDR2 is YNNKEL (reference sequence). CDR3 region: CASSQGPIAGGPEQYF. The DNA for the CDR3 is TGTGCCAGCAGCCAAGGGCCCATAGCGGGAGGGCCCGAGCAGTACTTC.

The chain joins TRBV11-2 to TRBJ2-1, with 11 bases fitting TRBD2. Unmatched junction bases numbered 9, after V lost 5 bases and J lost 9 bases. The CDR3 covers 15 residues. Germline V gives CDR1 SGHAT, CDR2 FQNNGV. In DNA, the CDR3 is TGTGCCAGCAGCCCGACTAGCGGGAACTGGGCTGAGCAGTTCTTC. Protein: CASSPTSGNWAEQFF. Based on the CDR3 plus reference TRBV11-2 and TRBJ2-1, the full variable domain is EAGVAQSPRYKIIEKRQSVAFWCNPISGHATLYWYQQILGQGPKLLIQFQNNGVVDDSQLPKDRFSAERLKGVDSTLKIQPAKLEDSAVYLCASSPTSGNWAEQFFGPGTRLTVL.

This chain links TRBV7-2 with TRBJ2-3; 10 positions match TRBD2. Germline V gene data show CDR1 as SGHTA and CDR2 as FQGNSA. This CDR3 contains 16 residues. J was trimmed by 1 base and V by 5 bases; bases with no gene match: 6. The CDR3 here is CASSPPGTSGTDTQYF. CDR3 coding DNA: TGTGCCAGCAGCCCCCCGGGGACTAGCGGCACAGATACGCAGTATTTT. Combining the CDR3 with reference TRBV7-2 and TRBJ2-3 gives the whole variable domain GAGVSQSPSNKVTEKGKDVELRCDPISGHTALYWYRQSLGQGLEFLIYFQGNSAPDKSGLPSDRFSAERTGGSVSTLTIQRTQQEDSAVYLCASSPPGTSGTDTQYFGPGTRLTVL.